The 19 T cell receptor beta chains in this list originate from one sample, sequenced in a study of T cells after posttransplantation cyclophosphamide. A marrow graft followed busulfan-fludarabine conditioning, with cyclophosphamide on days +3 and +4. Method: immunoSEQ multiplex PCR; TCRdb's copy keeps in-frame clones and lacks some. This table holds about 2,800 clones, about three fifths found once. The sequenced sample was PBMCs, obtained 30 days after allogeneic stem cell transplant with posttransplant cyclophosphamide. These receptors were taken from a male patient aged 60-70 years who received an allogeneic stem cell transplant from a related donor and was CMV-positive. The graft donor may account for some of the T cells.

The CDR3 loop is CAWSWTSTDTQYF. The CDR3 DNA reads TGTGCCTGGAGTTGGACATCCACAGATACGCAGTATTTT. The chain links TRBV30 to TRBJ2-3; perhaps TRBD1 as D (5 bases). The V gene lost 2 bases and the J gene lost 2 bases, with 8 bases spanning the gap. Germline V lookup: CDR1 GTSNPN, CDR2 SVGIG (reference sequence). CDR3 length: 13 amino acids.

This chain uses TRBV4-3 with TRBJ2-2; D remains unclear. Deletions cut 1 base from V and 6 bases from J, with 12 bases between. This CDR3 region has 15 residues. In germline, CDR1 is LGHNA, CDR2 YSLEER. The CDR3 sequence: CASSQVFRIPGELFF. CDR3 coding DNA: TGCGCCAGCAGCCAAGTATTCAGGATCCCCGGGGAGCTGTTTTTT.

The CDR3 loop reads CASSLIGGTEAFF. The CDR3 DNA sequence: TGTGCCAGCAGCTTAATCGGGGGTACTGAAGCTTTCTTT. The rearrangement links TRBV7-9 to TRBJ1-1; weak D call: TRBD1 (5 bases). Trimming removed 2 bases from V and 5 bases from J, with 9 bases in between. Germline lookup yields CDR1 SEHNR and CDR2 FQNEAQ (reference sequence). The CDR3 contains 13 residues.

The chain joins TRBV20-1 to TRBJ2-5; TRBD1 aligns across 10 bases. The J call could be wrong; TRBJ2-7 is a better fit for the DNA end. The CDR3 contains 11 residues. Germline V CDR1 and CDR2: DFQATT, SNEGSKA (reference sequence). CDR3 sequence (DNA): TGCAGTGCAGGGACAGGGGACGAGCAGTACTTC. Protein sequence: CSAGTGDEQYF.

The genes are TRBV29-1 and TRBJ1-1; D unclear. Per the germline V gene, CDR1 is SQVTM and CDR2 is ANQGSEA. The V and J ends lost 6 bases and 11 bases respectively, with 13 bases between them. The CDR3 runs 10 residues. CDR3 loop: CSVDSDTAFF. Here the CDR3 DNA reads TGCAGCGTCGACTCCGATACGGCTTTCTTT.

The sample holds one count of this clone. This chain links TRBV7-9 with TRBJ2-3; unclear D gene. The V gene's germline CDR1 is SEHNR and CDR2 FQNEAQ (reference sequence). Trimming pared 1 base from V and 5 bases from J, leaving 13 bases between. The CDR3 is 15 residues long. CDR3 sequence reads: CASSLVSVRGDTQYF. The CDR3 nucleotides are TGTGCCAGCAGCTTAGTCTCGGTCCGCGGAGATACGCAGTATTTT.

This clone was picked up a small number of times. The chain uses TRBV5-6 and TRBJ2-7; D may be TRBD2 (5 bases). Germline CDR1 and CDR2: SGHDT and YYEEEE. CDR3 size: 14 residues. V was shortened by 0 bases and J by 7 bases, with 14 bases between the two germline ends. This chain's CDR3 is CASSLGTSFREQYF. The CDR3 coding sequence is TGTGCCAGCAGCTTGGGGACTTCCTTTAGGGAGCAGTACTTC.

Only one count was recorded for this clone. V usage is TRBV19 and J usage is TRBJ1-6; D is uncertain. This CDR3 is built from 14 residues. V lost 5 bases and J 10 bases, leaving 15 bases between the germline ends. The germline V gene has CDR1 LNHDA and CDR2 SQIVND (reference sequence). The CDR3 region has the DNA TGTGCCAGTAGTCTACAGACCGGAAGGTCACCCCTCCACTTT. Amino acids: CASSLQTGRSPLHF.

The rearrangement uses TRBV19 and TRBJ2-7; 8 bases fit TRBD1. The length of the CDR3 is 14 residues. J gave up 4 bases and V 9 bases, and 11 bases lay outside the gene matches. Germline CDR1 and CDR2: LNHDA and SQIVND (reference sequence). The DNA of the CDR3 is TGTGCCAGCAGCCCTAGACAGGGGCTTTACGAGCAGTACTTC. This encodes CASSPRQGLYEQYF.

This clone turned up a few times. The V and J genes are TRBV6-1 and TRBJ1-5; possible D gene TRBD1, 5 bases. The germline V and J ends were trimmed by 3 bases and 13 bases, with 7 bases remaining between them. The CDR3 runs 10 residues. Germline V CDR1 and CDR2: MNHNS, SASEGT. The CDR3: CASSETVQHF. The CDR3 DNA is TGTGCCAGCAGTGAGACAGTACAGCATTTT.

This chain uses TRBV18 with TRBJ2-1; 8 nucleotides match TRBD2. This CDR3 contains 15 residues. Germline V gene lookup returns CDR1 KGHSH and CDR2 LQKENI. V lost 0 bases and J lost 5; bases outside the gene matches: 3. CDR3 nucleotide sequence: TGTGCCAGCTCACCACCTAGCGGGGTTAACAATGAGCAGTTCTTC. Its translation: CASSPPSGVNNEQFF.

J is TRBJ2-7 and V is TRBV5-6, with 8 bases that match TRBD2. CDR3 length: 14 amino acids. With V trimmed by 9 bases and J by 5 bases, 13 bases remained unmatched. The germline CDR1 and CDR2 sequences are SGHDT and YYEEEE. As DNA, the CDR3 is TGTGCCACCCAACTTAAAAGCGGGAGCCACGAGCAGTACTTC. This sequence encodes CATQLKSGSHEQYF.

The V gene is TRBV19, the J gene TRBJ2-5; 7 bases fit TRBD2. CDR1 LNHDA and CDR2 SQIVND come from the germline V gene (reference sequence). This CDR3 has 13 residues. Germline trimming cut 5 bases from V and 2 bases from J; bases unmatched to any gene: 2. CDR3 in amino acids: CASSLRGQETQYF. The CDR3, as DNA: TGTGCCAGTAGTTTGCGGGGGCAAGAGACCCAGTACTTC.

This clone occurred a few times. The rearrangement joins TRBV25-1 to TRBJ1-2; unclear D gene. Germline assignment: CDR1 MGHDK and CDR2 SYGVNS. Trimming stripped 3 bases from V and 5 bases from J, with 7 bases between. The CDR3 covers 12 residues. The CDR3 reads CASSDDGYGYTF. Here the CDR3 DNA reads TGTGCCAGCAGTGACGACGGGTATGGCTACACCTTC.

This chain uses TRBV10-3 with TRBJ2-5, with unresolved D. Germline V gene data show CDR1 as ENHRY and CDR2 as SYGVKD. The CDR3 covers 13 residues. Trimming stripped 2 bases from V and 1 base from J, with 5 bases between. The CDR3 coding sequence is TGTGCCATCAGTGAGCCCCTCCAAGAGACCCAGTACTTC. This gives the protein CAISEPLQETQYF.

The chain is built from TRBV30 and TRBJ2-6; D uncertain. V gave up 7 bases and J gave up 0 bases, with 16 bases separating them. Germline V gives CDR1 GTSNPN, CDR2 SVGIG (reference sequence). The CDR3 length is 16 residues. CDR3 DNA: TGTGCCTCCCCATCAAACAGCCTCTCTGGGGCCAACGTCCTGACTTTC. Protein sequence: CASPSNSLSGANVLTF.

The V and J genes are TRBV27 and TRBJ2-3; perhaps TRBD2 as D (6 bases). This CDR3 region has 14 residues. The germline gives CDR1 MNHEY, CDR2 SMNVEV (reference sequence). The V gene lost 5 bases and the J gene lost 2 bases, with 11 bases spanning the gap. The CDR3 reads CASSLGLITDTQYF. CDR3 nucleotide sequence: TGTGCCAGCAGTCTGGGACTCATCACAGATACGCAGTATTTT.

This rearrangement joins TRBV5-5 to TRBJ1-1, with D perhaps TRBD1 (5 bases). This CDR3 is 15 amino acids long. Germline CDR1 SGHKS, CDR2 YYEKEE (reference sequence). Trimming took off 2 bases at V and 2 bases at J, with 13 bases between the two ends. In DNA, the CDR3 is TGTGCCAGCAGCTTTGCCAGGGTGGGCAACACTGAAGCTTTCTTT. It translates to CASSFARVGNTEAFF.

The V call is TRBV7-3, the J call TRBJ1-2, with 7 bases matching TRBD1. After removal of 5 bases from V and 4 bases from J, the junction contained 10 bases not matched to a gene. CDR1 and CDR2 from the germline V gene are SGHTA and FQGTGA. The CDR3 extends over 15 amino acids. CDR3 sequence (DNA): TGTGCCAGCAGCCTTGGCTCCGGACAGGCCTATGGCTACACCTTC. Its protein product is CASSLGSGQAYGYTF.